The 18 T cell receptor beta chains below come from one sample, sequenced in a study of blood T cell repertoires in COVID-19. Method: immunoSEQ multiplex PCR; TCRdb's copy keeps in-frame clones and lacks some. This table has 320,000 or so clones, about 90% appearing once. The sequencing input was PBMCs or T cells enriched from blood (not recorded which). These receptors all come from a woman aged 25 to 39 who had recovered from COVID-19.

This clone was seen more than once but under ten times. The chain links TRBV28 to TRBJ2-7, with D possibly being TRBD2 (5 bases). Germline values: CDR1 MDHEN, CDR2 SYDVKM. This CDR3 spans 16 amino acids. The ends were cut back, 1 base at V and 7 bases at J, with 20 bases in the middle. CDR3 in amino acids: CASSLSRTGSREEQYF. The CDR3 bases are TGTGCCAGCAGTTTATCAAGGACGGGAAGTCGCGAAGAGCAGTACTTC.

V usage is TRBV6-5 and J usage is TRBJ1-6; 8 bases are shared with TRBD1. The germline CDR1 and CDR2 sequences are MNHEY and SVGAGI. CDR3 length equals 15 residues. The J segment lost 10 bases and the V segment lost 2 bases, leaving 7 bases of the junction unmatched. DNA of the CDR3: TGTGCCAGCAGTTACGGACAGGGTTTCCGATCACCCCTCCACTTT. It translates to CASSYGQGFRSPLHF.

This clone appeared a single time. The chain couples TRBV5-5 to TRBJ2-1; 9 nucleotides match TRBD2. V shed 1 base and J 0 bases; nucleotides not matched to a gene: 5. The CDR3 covers 17 residues. From germline, CDR1 is SGHKS and CDR2 YYEKEE (reference sequence). This CDR3 reads CASSLRSGGISYNEQFF. CDR3 in DNA: TGTGCCAGCAGCTTGCGTAGCGGGGGTATCTCCTACAATGAGCAGTTCTTC.

This chain uses TRBV29-1 with TRBJ2-3, with 14 bases fitting TRBD2. The CDR3 covers 15 residues. Germline assignment: CDR1 SQVTM and CDR2 ANQGSEA. V lost 4 bases, J lost 4 bases, and 4 bases stayed unmatched. The CDR3 coding sequence is TGCAGCGTTGTCGGGACTAGCGGGGGATCAGATACGCAGTATTTT. Translated, it gives CSVVGTSGGSDTQYF.

This chain links TRBV5-1 with TRBJ2-7; 9 bases map to TRBD1. Germline trimming cut 4 bases from V and 5 bases from J; bases unmatched to any gene: 7. This CDR3 is 14 amino acids long. Germline CDR1 is SGHRS and CDR2 is YFSETQ. Here the CDR3 reads CASSPIGQGNEQYF. CDR3 DNA: TGCGCCAGCAGCCCTATAGGACAGGGGAACGAGCAGTACTTC. Together with reference TRBV5-1 and TRBJ2-7, the CDR3 gives the full variable domain: KAGVTQTPRYLIKTRGQQVTLSCSPISGHRSVSWYQQTPGQGLQFLFEYFSETQRNKGNFPGRFSGRQFSNSRSEMNVSTLELGDSALYLCASSPIGQGNEQYFGPGTRLTVT.

The rearrangement uses TRBV18 and TRBJ2-7; 9 bases are shared with TRBD1. The CDR3 extends over 16 amino acids. Germline values: CDR1 KGHSH, CDR2 LQKENI. V shed 3 bases, J shed 2 bases, and the junction held 8 bases outside the gene matches. CDR3 nucleotides: TGTGCCAGCTCACCTGATCCGGGACAGGGCGCCTACGAGCAGTACTTC. Translating gives CASSPDPGQGAYEQYF.

The chain couples TRBV7-2 to TRBJ1-2; 7 bases map to TRBD1. Losses at the gene ends were 4 bases for V and 7 bases for J; bases not matched to a gene: 9. The germline V gene encodes CDR1 SGHTA and CDR2 FQGNSA. CDR3 length equals 14 residues. This CDR3 is CASSSQGTFGGYTF. Written as DNA, the CDR3 is TGTGCCAGCAGCTCACAGGGGACCTTTGGTGGCTACACCTTC.

The gene calls are TRBV2 and TRBJ2-7; 8 bases map to TRBD2. J gave up 4 bases and V 3 bases, and 5 bases lay outside the gene matches. The CDR3 totals 14 residues. Germline CDR1 and CDR2: SNHLY and FYNNEI. This CDR3 reads CASSDRRGEYEQYF. The CDR3 DNA is TGTGCCAGCAGTGATAGGCGGGGGGAATACGAGCAGTACTTC.

The chain carries TRBV18 and TRBJ2-2, with 8 bases matching TRBD1. Germline V lookup: CDR1 KGHSH, CDR2 LQKENI. The V gene end was trimmed by 8 bases and the J gene end by 0 bases; junction bases not matched to a gene: 11. The CDR3 loop spans 17 amino acids. CDR3 nucleotide sequence: TGTGCCAGCCCGGGGACAGGCGAAGACGCGAACACCGGGGAGCTGTTTTTT. Translating gives CASPGTGEDANTGELFF.

The gene calls are TRBV11-2 and TRBJ1-1; D may be TRBD1 (6 bases). The CDR3 runs 11 residues. CDR1 SGHAT and CDR2 FQNNGV come from the germline V gene. Between the trimmed V and J ends, which lost 4 bases and 9 bases, there was a span of 9 bases. CDR3 protein: CASSSRDKAFF. DNA for the CDR3: TGTGCCAGCAGCTCCCGGGACAAAGCTTTCTTT.

This chain connects TRBV7-9 to TRBJ1-6, with D possibly matching TRBD1 (5 bases). CDR3 length: 16 residues. V lost 6 bases and J lost 6, with 18 bases in between. Per the germline V gene, CDR1 is SEHNR and CDR2 is FQNEAQ (reference sequence). The CDR3 is CASSSSGTVANSPLHF. The CDR3 bases are TGTGCCAGCAGTTCATCCGGGACTGTTGCTAATTCACCCCTCCACTTT.

Only a few counts were recorded for this clone. The rearrangement joins TRBV7-9 to TRBJ2-3; 8 bases agree with TRBD1. CDR1 SEHNR and CDR2 FQNEAQ come from the germline V gene (reference sequence). CDR3 length: 15 residues. V lost 5 bases to trimming and J lost 3 bases; unmatched junction nucleotides: 7. In DNA form, the CDR3 reads TGTGCCAGCAGCCTCAGGACAGGGACGACAGATACGCAGTATTTT. Translating it yields CASSLRTGTTDTQYF.

The chain uses TRBV3-1 (or the pseudogene TRBV3-2) and TRBJ1-2, with 8 nucleotides matching TRBD1. Germline lookup yields CDR1 LGHDT and CDR2 YNNKEL (reference sequence). The V gene end was trimmed by 4 bases and the J gene end by 9 bases; junction bases not matched to a gene: 10. This CDR3 has 14 residues. This CDR3 is CASSPDTGGYSYTF. DNA for the CDR3: TGTGCCAGCAGCCCCGACACAGGGGGATATAGCTACACCTTC.

The chain recombines TRBV20-1 with TRBJ2-7; a possible D gene is TRBD2 (6 bases). The ends were cut back, 3 bases at V and 1 base at J, with 13 bases in the middle. The CDR3 runs to 14 residues. Germline V gene sequence: CDR1 DFQATT, CDR2 SNEGSKA (reference sequence). The CDR3 reads CSASGAGRSYEQYF. CDR3 nucleotide sequence: TGCAGTGCTAGTGGGGCGGGGAGGTCCTACGAGCAGTACTTC.

This clone has just one count. The genes are TRBV5-6 and TRBJ1-5; D is undetermined. Germline assignment: CDR1 SGHDT and CDR2 YYEEEE. This CDR3 is 17 amino acids long. Trimming pared 1 base from V and 0 bases from J, leaving 14 bases between. DNA for the CDR3: TGTGCCAGCAGCTTGCTTGGTTCGGAGGGTAGCAATCAGCCCCAGCATTTT. Protein sequence: CASSLLGSEGSNQPQHF.

This clone was observed a few times. V and J are TRBV4-1 and TRBJ1-6, with 10 positions matching TRBD1. This CDR3 region has 18 residues. Germline V lookup: CDR1 MGHRA, CDR2 YSYEKL. V lost 3 bases to trimming and J lost 4 bases; unmatched junction nucleotides: 9. As DNA, the CDR3 is TGCGCCAGCAGCCACGACAGGGGGCAGAGTTCTTATAATTCACCCCTCCACTTT. This codes for CASSHDRGQSSYNSPLHF.

The gene calls are TRBV19 and TRBJ2-3; 7 nucleotides align to TRBD1. Germline CDR1 LNHDA, CDR2 SQIVND (reference sequence). V shed 5 bases and J 0 bases; nucleotides not matched to a gene: 8. The CDR3 sequence is 16 residues long. The CDR3 loop reads CASSPQTGYSTDTQYF. The CDR3 DNA sequence: TGTGCCAGTAGTCCCCAGACAGGGTATAGCACAGATACGCAGTATTTT.

V usage is TRBV30 and J usage is TRBJ1-2; D perhaps matches TRBD1 (6 bases). The V gene's germline CDR1 is GTSNPN and CDR2 SVGIG (reference sequence). CDR3 length: 13 amino acids. V was shortened by 0 bases and J by 6 bases, with 11 bases between the two germline ends. CDR3 nucleotide sequence: TGTGCCTGGAGTGTACCAGGGGCTGATGGCTACACCTTC. This codes for CAWSVPGADGYTF.